The rows below give T cell receptor beta chains drawn from one sample of a study of shared clonotypes between healthy human individuals. Profiling relied on immunoSEQ multiplex PCR, and the TCRdb table lists in-frame clones only, not all of them. The sample includes approximately 1,000,000 clones, approximately 80% of them seen just once. The sample consisted of memory CD4+ T cells from PBMCs. Receptors were obtained from a man younger than 35 in good health. Some clones in this sample may be carry-over from other donors' samples. CDR3s include the opening cysteine and the closing phenylalanine or tryptophan. The order of the fields is D gene, V gene, J gene, clone size, CDR3 DNA, CDR3 protein. The D gene is left open where the match is weak. Size is stated for part of the rows, as once, few or many counts, or as a class when the clone is expanded.

d_gene: TRBD1; v_gene: TRBV28; j_gene: TRBJ1-2; abundance: .; CDR3nt: TGTGCCAGCAGTCCCGCAGGGGGCTTAGGCTACACCTTC; CDR3aa: CASSPAGGLGYTF
d_gene: TRBD1; v_gene: TRBV19; j_gene: TRBJ1-1; abundance: .; CDR3nt: TGTGCCAGTAGTCCCCCGACAGGGTTAAAGGGGAGGACTGAAGCTTTCTTT; CDR3aa: CASSPPTGLKGRTEAFF
d_gene: TRBD1; v_gene: TRBV5-1; j_gene: TRBJ2-6; abundance: once; CDR3nt: TGCGCCAGCAGCCCCCAGGGGGCTGGGGCCAACGTCCTGACTTTC; CDR3aa: CASSPQGAGANVLTF
d_gene: TRBD1; v_gene: TRBV28; j_gene: TRBJ2-5; abundance: .; CDR3nt: TGTGCCAGCAGTGCCACCGGGACAGAAAAGCAAGAGACCCAGTACTTC; CDR3aa: CASSATGTEKQETQYF
d_gene: TRBD2; v_gene: TRBV7-9; j_gene: TRBJ2-7; abundance: .; CDR3nt: TGTGCCAGCAGCCCCAGAGGACTAGCGGGAATCTCCTACGAGCAGTACTTC; CDR3aa: CASSPRGLAGISYEQYF
d_gene: .; v_gene: TRBV14; j_gene: TRBJ2-7; abundance: .; CDR3nt: TGTGCCAGCAGCCACAAGCTCAAACCTCGAGGGTACTTC; CDR3aa: CASSHKLKPRGYF
d_gene: TRBD1; v_gene: TRBV5-1; j_gene: TRBJ1-5; abundance: once; CDR3nt: TGCGCCAGCAGCTTGGACGGGACAGCGAATCAGCCCCAGCATTTT; CDR3aa: CASSLDGTANQPQHF
d_gene: .; v_gene: TRBV5-4; j_gene: TRBJ2-1; abundance: once; CDR3nt: TGTGCCAGCAGCTTGGCCGGGGGCGCCTACAATGAGCAGTTCTTC; CDR3aa: CASSLAGGAYNEQFF
d_gene: .; v_gene: TRBV25-1; j_gene: TRBJ2-2; abundance: once; CDR3nt: TGTGCCAGCAGCTCCAACCGGAGGGCCCGGGAGCTGTTTTTT; CDR3aa: CASSSNRRARELFF
d_gene: .; v_gene: TRBV7-2; j_gene: TRBJ1-1; abundance: .; CDR3nt: TGTGCCAGCAGCCGGAGGGGGGGATCGAACACTGAAGCTTTCTTT; CDR3aa: CASSRRGGSNTEAFF
d_gene: .; v_gene: TRBV2; j_gene: TRBJ1-2; abundance: few; CDR3nt: TGTGCCAGCGGACGTTTGGGGAGCGGCTACACCTTC; CDR3aa: CASGRLGSGYTF
d_gene: TRBD1; v_gene: TRBV5-4; j_gene: TRBJ1-2; abundance: .; CDR3nt: TGTGCCAGCAGCTTGGTTGATTTAGGACAGGGAAGAGGCTACACCTTC; CDR3aa: CASSLVDLGQGRGYTF
d_gene: .; v_gene: TRBV15; j_gene: TRBJ1-3; abundance: few; CDR3nt: TGTGCCACCAGCAGAGATAGGACTGGAAACACCATATATTTT; CDR3aa: CATSRDRTGNTIYF
d_gene: .; v_gene: TRBV5-6; j_gene: TRBJ2-1; abundance: .; CDR3nt: TGTGCCAGCAACCTTAGAGGATTCTCCTACAATGAGCAGTTCTTC; CDR3aa: CASNLRGFSYNEQFF
d_gene: .; v_gene: TRBV14; j_gene: TRBJ2-7; abundance: .; CDR3nt: TGTGCCAGCAGCCGAACAGGCCCATCCTACGAGCAGTACTTC; CDR3aa: CASSRTGPSYEQYF
d_gene: .; v_gene: TRBV18; j_gene: TRBJ1-1; abundance: .; CDR3nt: TGTGCCAGCTCACCACGGGGGGCGGACGGTGAAGCTTTCTTT; CDR3aa: CASSPRGADGEAFF
d_gene: .; v_gene: TRBV5-4; j_gene: TRBJ2-1; abundance: .; CDR3nt: TGTGCCAGCAGCTTGGACTGGAGCTCCTACAATGAGCAGTTCTTC; CDR3aa: CASSLDWSSYNEQFF
d_gene: .; v_gene: TRBV6-1; j_gene: TRBJ1-2; abundance: .; CDR3nt: TGTGCCAGCAGAAGCAGGGGAGGGTTCTTTGGGGAAACCTTC; CDR3aa: CASRSRGGFFGETF
d_gene: TRBD1; v_gene: TRBV19; j_gene: TRBJ2-1; abundance: .; CDR3nt: TGTGCCAGTAGTTGGAACAGGGGCGATGAGCAGTTCTTC; CDR3aa: CASSWNRGDEQFF
d_gene: TRBD2; v_gene: TRBV28; j_gene: TRBJ2-1; abundance: .; CDR3nt: TGTGCCACTGGGCGGGAGGCCTCCTATACCAATGAGCAGTTCTTC; CDR3aa: CATGREASYTNEQFF
d_gene: .; v_gene: TRBV5-1; j_gene: TRBJ2-2; abundance: .; CDR3nt: TGCGCCAGCATTCCTAGGCCGAACACCGGGGAGCTGTTTTTT; CDR3aa: CASIPRPNTGELFF
d_gene: TRBD2; v_gene: TRBV7-3; j_gene: TRBJ2-1; abundance: few; CDR3nt: TGTGCCAGCAGCCCCAGACTAGCGGGAGTAGAGGAGCAGTTCTTC; CDR3aa: CASSPRLAGVEEQFF
d_gene: TRBD1; v_gene: TRBV7-9; j_gene: TRBJ2-7; abundance: once; CDR3nt: TGTGCCAGCAGCCCAACAGGGGGCGCCTACGAGCAGTACTTC; CDR3aa: CASSPTGGAYEQYF
d_gene: .; v_gene: TRBV4-2; j_gene: TRBJ1-2; abundance: few; CDR3nt: TGTGCCAGCAGCCAAGAAGCAGGTGGGAATGGCTACACCTTC; CDR3aa: CASSQEAGGNGYTF
d_gene: .; v_gene: TRBV29-1; j_gene: TRBJ1-1; abundance: .; CDR3nt: TGCAGCGTCGCTAGAAAAATGAACACTGAAGCTTTCTTT; CDR3aa: CSVARKMNTEAFF
d_gene: .; v_gene: TRBV16; j_gene: TRBJ1-3; abundance: few; CDR3nt: TGTGCCAGCAGCCTTTTGGGTCCGACGGTGGGAAACACCATATATTTT; CDR3aa: CASSLLGPTVGNTIYF
d_gene: TRBD1; v_gene: TRBV7-3; j_gene: TRBJ2-2; abundance: .; CDR3nt: TGTGCCAGCAGTTTGACAGGGGGCGTTACCGGGGAGCTGTTTTTT; CDR3aa: CASSLTGGVTGELFF
d_gene: TRBD1; v_gene: TRBV2; j_gene: TRBJ2-7; abundance: .; CDR3nt: TGTGCCAGCAGTGAACTAGGTATTCAGGGACAGGGACACTTTTTC; CDR3aa: CASSELGIQGQGHFF
d_gene: .; v_gene: TRBV7-2; j_gene: TRBJ1-1; abundance: .; CDR3nt: TGTGCCAGCAGCTTTTTCACAGGAATGAACACTGAAGCTTTCTTT; CDR3aa: CASSFFTGMNTEAFF
d_gene: .; v_gene: TRBV14; j_gene: TRBJ2-7; abundance: once; CDR3nt: TGTGCCAGCAGCCCCCGGCTAGCAGGAGTCTACGAGCAGTACTTC; CDR3aa: CASSPRLAGVYEQYF
d_gene: TRBD2; v_gene: TRBV6-5; j_gene: TRBJ2-1; abundance: .; CDR3nt: TGTGCCAGCAGTTTTCCTAGCGGGACTGGGTACGGTGAGCAGTTCTTC; CDR3aa: CASSFPSGTGYGEQFF
d_gene: TRBD1; v_gene: TRBV5-1; j_gene: TRBJ2-1; abundance: .; CDR3nt: TGCGCCAGCAGTCGACAGGGGGCGGCCTACAATGAGCAGTTCTTC; CDR3aa: CASSRQGAAYNEQFF
d_gene: TRBD2; v_gene: TRBV5-1; j_gene: TRBJ2-1; abundance: .; CDR3nt: TGCGCCAGCAGCCCTATAGCGGGGGCCTCCTACAATGAGCAGTTCTTC; CDR3aa: CASSPIAGASYNEQFF
d_gene: TRBD2; v_gene: TRBV30; j_gene: TRBJ2-1; abundance: .; CDR3nt: TGTGCCTGGAGTGTAGGGACTAGCGGGGACAATGAGCAGTTCTTC; CDR3aa: CAWSVGTSGDNEQFF
d_gene: TRBD2; v_gene: TRBV7-2; j_gene: TRBJ2-6; abundance: .; CDR3nt: TGTGCCAGCAGCTTTGGTTCCTTAGCGGGTAGTGGGGCCAACGTCCTGACTTTC; CDR3aa: CASSFGSLAGSGANVLTF
d_gene: TRBD1; v_gene: TRBV10-1; j_gene: TRBJ2-7; abundance: .; CDR3nt: TGCGCCAACCCCGACAGGGAAGGACTGCAGACGGGAGAGCAGTACTTC; CDR3aa: CANPDREGLQTGEQYF
d_gene: .; v_gene: TRBV5-1; j_gene: TRBJ2-7; abundance: .; CDR3nt: TGCGCCAGCAGCTCCCAACCCACAGGGAGGGGGCCCTACGAGCAGTACTTC; CDR3aa: CASSSQPTGRGPYEQYF
d_gene: .; v_gene: TRBV6-1; j_gene: TRBJ1-3; abundance: .; CDR3nt: TGTGCCAGCAGTGAACGAGGGGAACGGTTAGGAAACACCATATATTTT; CDR3aa: CASSERGERLGNTIYF
d_gene: TRBD1; v_gene: TRBV28; j_gene: TRBJ1-2; abundance: .; CDR3nt: TGTGCCAGCAGTGAGGGACAGTTCTATGGCTACACCTTC; CDR3aa: CASSEGQFYGYTF
d_gene: .; v_gene: TRBV28; j_gene: TRBJ2-7; abundance: .; CDR3nt: TGTGCCAGCAACCCTGGGGGGGCCGACGAGCAGTACTTC; CDR3aa: CASNPGGADEQYF
d_gene: TRBD1; v_gene: TRBV10-3; j_gene: TRBJ1-1; abundance: .; CDR3nt: TGTGCCATCAGTGACCCGAACGTGGCAGGGGGCTGGGCCACTGAAGCTTTCTTT; CDR3aa: CAISDPNVAGGWATEAFF
d_gene: .; v_gene: TRBV28; j_gene: TRBJ2-3; abundance: few; CDR3nt: TGTGCCAGCAGAACTAGCACAGATACGCAGTATTTT; CDR3aa: CASRTSTDTQYF
d_gene: .; v_gene: TRBV5-1; j_gene: TRBJ2-5; abundance: .; CDR3nt: TGCGCCAGCAGCTTGTGGTCCTCACAGCCCCAAGAGACCCAGTACTTC; CDR3aa: CASSLWSSQPQETQYF
d_gene: .; v_gene: TRBV5-1; j_gene: TRBJ2-5; abundance: few; CDR3nt: TGCGCCAGCAGCCCCTTCCCCTACGGAGAGACCCAGTACTTC; CDR3aa: CASSPFPYGETQYF